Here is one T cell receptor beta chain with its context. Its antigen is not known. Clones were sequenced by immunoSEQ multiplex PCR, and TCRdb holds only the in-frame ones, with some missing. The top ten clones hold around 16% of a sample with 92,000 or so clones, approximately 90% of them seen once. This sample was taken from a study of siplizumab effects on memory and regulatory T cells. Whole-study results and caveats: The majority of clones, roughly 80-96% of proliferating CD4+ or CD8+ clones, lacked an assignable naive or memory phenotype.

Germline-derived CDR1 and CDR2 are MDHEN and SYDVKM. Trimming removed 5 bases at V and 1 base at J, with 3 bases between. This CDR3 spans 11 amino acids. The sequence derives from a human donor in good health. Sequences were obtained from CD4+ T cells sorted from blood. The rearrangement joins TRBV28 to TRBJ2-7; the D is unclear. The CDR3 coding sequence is TGTGCCAGCAGTCAATCCTACGAGCAGTACTTC. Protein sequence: CASSQSYEQYF.